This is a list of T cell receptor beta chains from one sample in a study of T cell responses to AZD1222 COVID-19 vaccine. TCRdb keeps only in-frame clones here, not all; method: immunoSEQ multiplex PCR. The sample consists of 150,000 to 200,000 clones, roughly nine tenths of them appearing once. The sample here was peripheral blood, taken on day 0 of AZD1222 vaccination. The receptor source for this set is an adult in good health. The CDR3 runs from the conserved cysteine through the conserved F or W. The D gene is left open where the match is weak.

cdr3_aa: CASSLEGRVAEAFF
cdr3_nt: TGCGCCAGCAGCTTGGAAGGGAGGGTCGCTGAAGCTTTCTTT
v_call: TRBV5-1
j_call: TRBJ1-1
d_call: NA

cdr3_aa: CASSSTGSMADTQYF
cdr3_nt: TGTGCCAGCAGCTCGACGGGTTCTATGGCAGATACGCAGTATTTT
v_call: TRBV7-9
j_call: TRBJ2-3
d_call: NA

cdr3_aa: CASSLNKNTEAFF
cdr3_nt: TGCGCCAGCAGCTTGAACAAGAACACTGAAGCTTTCTTT
v_call: TRBV5-1
j_call: TRBJ1-1
d_call: NA

cdr3_aa: CASSLDGGQKPYEQYF
cdr3_nt: TGTGCCAGCAGCTTAGATGGGGGACAGAAGCCTTACGAGCAGTACTTC
v_call: TRBV11-2
j_call: TRBJ2-7
d_call: TRBD1

cdr3_aa: CASSTPGQGAPGANVLTF
cdr3_nt: TGTGCCAGCAGTACCCCGGGACAGGGGGCGCCTGGGGCCAACGTCCTGACTTTC
v_call: TRBV27
j_call: TRBJ2-6
d_call: TRBD1

cdr3_aa: CASSLTSRGISYNEQFF
cdr3_nt: TGTGCCAGCAGCTTAACCTCTCGCGGGATCTCCTACAATGAGCAGTTCTTC
v_call: TRBV7-6
j_call: TRBJ2-1
d_call: NA

cdr3_aa: CASSLPPPGLADNEQFF
cdr3_nt: TGTGCCAGCAGTCTCCCCCCACCGGGACTAGCGGACAATGAGCAGTTCTTC
v_call: TRBV6-2/TRBV6-3
j_call: TRBJ2-1
d_call: TRBD2

cdr3_aa: CASSPLLSGILNEQFF
cdr3_nt: TGTGCCAGCTCACCACTCCTTAGCGGGATACTGAATGAGCAGTTCTTC
v_call: TRBV18
j_call: TRBJ2-1
d_call: TRBD2

cdr3_aa: CASTPNPVRQETQYF
cdr3_nt: TGTGCCAGCACCCCCAACCCCGTCAGACAAGAGACCCAGTACTTC
v_call: TRBV27
j_call: TRBJ2-5
d_call: NA

cdr3_aa: CASSFLGEAAADTQYF
cdr3_nt: TGTGCCAGCAGTTTCCTGGGTGAAGCGGCCGCAGATACGCAGTATTTT
v_call: TRBV27
j_call: TRBJ2-3
d_call: NA

cdr3_aa: CASSAWTGGDGNTIYF
cdr3_nt: TGTGCCAGCAGCGCATGGACAGGGGGCGATGGAAACACCATATATTTT
v_call: TRBV16
j_call: TRBJ1-3
d_call: TRBD1

cdr3_aa: CASSFDTSSTDTQYF
cdr3_nt: TGTGCCAGCAGCTTCGACACTTCTAGCACAGATACGCAGTATTTT
v_call: TRBV7-9
j_call: TRBJ2-3
d_call: NA

cdr3_aa: CASSPGQGNQPQHF
cdr3_nt: TGTGCCAGCAGTCCCGGACAGGGCAATCAGCCCCAGCATTTT
v_call: TRBV2
j_call: TRBJ1-5
d_call: TRBD1

cdr3_aa: CATTRSPSHNEQFF
cdr3_nt: TGTGCCACCACCCGTTCCCCTAGCCATAATGAGCAGTTCTTC
v_call: TRBV6-5
j_call: TRBJ2-1
d_call: NA

cdr3_aa: CSAGGPMNTEAFF
cdr3_nt: TGCAGTGCTGGTGGCCCGATGAACACTGAAGCTTTCTTT
v_call: TRBV20-1
j_call: TRBJ1-1
d_call: NA

cdr3_aa: CASTPNGAGDYGYTF
cdr3_nt: TGTGCCAGCACCCCCAACGGGGCAGGGGACTATGGCTACACCTTC
v_call: TRBV6-4
j_call: TRBJ1-2
d_call: NA

cdr3_aa: CASSILPTNTEAFF
cdr3_nt: TGTGCCAGCAGCATCCTCCCCACGAACACTGAAGCTTTCTTT
v_call: TRBV9
j_call: TRBJ1-1
d_call: NA

cdr3_aa: CASGSGGTGRGYTF
cdr3_nt: TGTGCTAGTGGTTCCGGGGGAACAGGGAGGGGCTACACCTTC
v_call: TRBV12-5
j_call: TRBJ1-2
d_call: NA

cdr3_aa: CASSLASQPQHF
cdr3_nt: TGTGCCAGCAGCTTGGCCTCTCAGCCCCAGCATTTT
v_call: TRBV5-8
j_call: TRBJ1-5
d_call: NA